The entry below describes one T cell receptor (beta chain). The immunoSEQ assay was v3. Repertoires were generated with immunoSEQ multiplex PCR, while TCRdb's copy carries only in-frame clones and drops some. This repertoire shows more than 90,000 clones, about two thirds found once; its top ten account for over 9.5%. The sample originates from a study of TIL therapy for anti-PD-1-resistant metastatic lung cancer. Study-level information: Half of patients were current or former smokers.

The CDR3 extends over 14 amino acids. Per the germline V gene, CDR1 is SGDLS and CDR2 is YYNGEE. V shed 2 bases and J shed 4 bases, with 12 bases lying between them. The time point here: pre-treatment sample, taken before nivolumab and TIL therapy. Most excised metastases sampled were pleural nodules or supraclavicular lymph nodes. The sequences come from tumor tissue, collected at baseline. V is TRBV9 and J is TRBJ2-5; D may be TRBD1 (7 bases). The clonotype comes from a person between 30 and 79 years old with non-small cell lung cancer. The CDR3 protein is CASSVRGDAETQYF. CDR3 coding DNA: TGTGCCAGCAGCGTCAGGGGGGATGCAGAGACCCAGTACTTC.